The sequence of this T cell receptor (beta chain) was determined in a study of a mutant IDH1 vaccine in newly diagnosed glioma. Study-wide context: There were approximately 62% males and about 38% females among treated patients, whose mean age was approximately 41 years.

Libraries were prepared by immunoSEQ multiplex PCR; TCRdb keeps only in-frame clonotypes and omits some of them. The table includes over 25,000 clones, 75% to 90% detected once. This sample's time point: baseline, week 1 (first vaccination visit). Sample treatment: pre-vaccination baseline after standard-of-care therapy. Worth noting for this clone: Its antigen is undetermined.

Overall study results and limits: The occurrence of vaccine-induced immune responses was seen in over 85% of patients.

The TCR originated in a woman aged 35 to 49 with glioma. Sequenced material: PBMCs, taken from a glioma patient treated with radiotherapy, temozolomide or both.

The CDR3 DNA is TGTGCCAGCAGTTTAACTAGAACCTTAGAGACCCAGTACTTC. It codes for CASSLTRTLETQYF. The chain uses TRBV28 and TRBJ2-5, with D possibly matching TRBD2 (5 bases). From germline, CDR1 is MDHEN and CDR2 SYDVKM. Trimming removed 2 bases from V and 4 bases from J, with 11 bases in between. This CDR3 has 14 residues.